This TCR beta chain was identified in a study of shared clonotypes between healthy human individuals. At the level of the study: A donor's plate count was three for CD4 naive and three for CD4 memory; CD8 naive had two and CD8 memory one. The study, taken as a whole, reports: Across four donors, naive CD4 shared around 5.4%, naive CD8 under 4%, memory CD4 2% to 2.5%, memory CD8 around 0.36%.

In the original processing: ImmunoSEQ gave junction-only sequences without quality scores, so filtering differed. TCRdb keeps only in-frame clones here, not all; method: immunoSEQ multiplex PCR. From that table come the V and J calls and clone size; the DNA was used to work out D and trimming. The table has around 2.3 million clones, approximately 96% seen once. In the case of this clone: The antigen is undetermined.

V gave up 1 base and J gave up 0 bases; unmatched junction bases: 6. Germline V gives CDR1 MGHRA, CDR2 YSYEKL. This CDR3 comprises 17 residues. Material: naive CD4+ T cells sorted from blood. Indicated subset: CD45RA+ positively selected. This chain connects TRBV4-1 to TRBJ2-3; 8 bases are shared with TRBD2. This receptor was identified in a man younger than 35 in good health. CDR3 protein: CASSQGLGGGSTDTQYF. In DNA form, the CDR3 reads TGCGCCAGCAGCCAAGGACTCGGCGGGGGGAGCACAGATACGCAGTATTTT.